These 27 T cell receptor beta chains originate from one sample sequenced in a study of blood T cells in healthy people across ages. A second about 6 to 12 cycle PCR used barcoded and J-beta primers. From the 5' RACE reads, TCRdb called clonotypes with MiXCR, one entry per CDR3 protein. This table has approximately 1,700,000 distinct CDR3 sequences, roughly two fifths appearing once. The sample consisted of blood. The receptors here all came from a human donor in good health.

This chain links TRBV4-1 with TRBJ2-7; D not certain. From germline, CDR1 is MGHRA and CDR2 YSYEKL. Trimming pared 4 bases from V and 0 bases from J, leaving 16 bases between. The CDR3 runs 16 residues. Here the CDR3 reads CASSPKSPSSSYEQYF. The CDR3 bases are TGCGCCAGCAGCCCGAAGTCCCCCTCGAGCTCCTACGAGCAGTACTTC.

This sequence joins TRBV7-9 and TRBJ1-4; D unresolved. Germline CDR1 reads SEHNR; CDR2 reads FQNEAQ (reference sequence). V lost 11 bases and J lost 0, with 10 bases in between. CDR3 size: 13 residues. CDR3 coding DNA: TGTGCCGCAAAAGATCCAACTAATGAAAAACTGTTTTTT. Encoded protein: CAAKDPTNEKLFF.

This clonotype was picked up a small number of times. This chain joins TRBV6-5 and TRBJ2-4, with D hard to call. The J call may be in error: the DNA end matches TRBJ2-7 better. Germline CDR1 and CDR2: MNHEY and SVGAGI. The CDR3 has 15 residues. Here the CDR3 reads CASSYSKVSGREQYF. The CDR3 DNA sequence: TGTGCCAGCAGTTACTCGAAAGTCTCCGGGCGCGAGCAGTACTTC.

This clonotype was seen only a few times. This rearrangement joins TRBV6-2 or TRBV6-3 to TRBJ2-7; 7 positions agree with TRBD1. The germline gives CDR1 MNHEY, CDR2 SVGEGT. Trimming took 5 bases from V and 3 from J; bases not matched to a gene: 10. The CDR3 totals 15 residues. CDR3 nucleotide sequence: TGTGCCAGCAGTACTACGACAGGGACCGACTACGAGCAGTACTTC. As protein: CASSTTTGTDYEQYF.

This clonotype showed up just a few times. A junction boundary mismatches the germline segment, possibly from a read error. The CDR3 DNA reads TGTGCCAGCAGGGACATTCAGGGGGTCACTGAGGCTTTCTTT. It codes for CASRDIQGVTEAFF. The rearrangement links TRBV9 to TRBJ1-1, with 7 bases matching TRBD1. The CDR3 is 14 residues long. The germline V gene has CDR1 SGDLS and CDR2 YYNGEE.

Only a few counts were recorded for this clonotype. The chain recombines TRBV24-1 with TRBJ2-5, with TRBD1 identical over 7 bases. Trimming at V came to 0 bases and at J to 11 bases, leaving 8 bases not matched to a gene. Germline V gives CDR1 KGHDR, CDR2 SFDVKD. There are 14 residues in the CDR3. The CDR3 here is CATSDLDRVQEQYF. CDR3 bases: TGTGCCACCAGTGATTTGGACAGGGTTCAGGAGCAGTACTTC.

This clonotype was counted at least ten times. The CDR3 DNA is TGTGCCAGCAGTGAATACGGTCCCGGGTACCTCTATGGCTACACCTTC. As protein: CASSEYGPGYLYGYTF. The V call is TRBV25-1, the J call TRBJ1-2; D gene uncertain. Trimming removed 0 bases at V and 4 bases at J, with 15 bases between. CDR3 length equals 16 residues. Germline V lookup: CDR1 MGHDK, CDR2 SYGVNS.

J is TRBJ1-1 and V is TRBV5-1; the D is unclear. Germline V lookup: CDR1 SGHRS, CDR2 YFSETQ. This CDR3 region has 14 residues. Trimming stripped 7 bases from V and 0 bases from J, with 13 bases between. In nucleotides, the CDR3 is TGCGCCAGCCATTCCTTGGCTATGAACACTGAAGCTTTCTTT. Its translation is CASHSLAMNTEAFF.

This clonotype has a handful of counts. This rearrangement joins TRBV12-3 or TRBV12-4 to TRBJ2-4, with TRBD2 matching over 8 bases. TRBJ2-7 explains the end of the DNA better; the J call may be wrong. The CDR3 has 15 residues. In DNA form, the CDR3 reads TGTGCCAGCAGTTCGGGACTAGAGAGGGCCTGCGAGCAGTACTTC. Its protein is CASSSGLERACEQYF.

This clonotype occurred a few times. This chain links TRBV28 with TRBJ1-2; 11 bases match TRBD1. Looked up from germline, CDR1 is MDHEN and CDR2 is SYDVKM. This CDR3 is built from 14 residues. The junction had 8 bases not matched to a gene; V was cut back by 5 bases and J by 9 bases. CDR3 region: CASSPGQGAGSYTF. CDR3 DNA: TGTGCCAGCAGTCCCGGACAGGGGGCCGGAAGCTACACCTTC.

This sequence joins TRBV7-2 and TRBJ1-6, with 7 nucleotides matching TRBD1. With 4 bases clipped from V and 8 bases from J, the junction kept 8 bases outside the gene matches. This CDR3 contains 15 residues. Per germline, CDR1 SGHTA and CDR2 FQGNSA. The CDR3 sequence: CASSSLTGNDSPLHF. The CDR3 bases are TGTGCCAGCAGCTCATTGACAGGGAACGATTCACCCCTCCACTTT.

In regard to this clonotype: This may stem from a read error, because a much larger clone lies one nucleotide away. V gene TRBV20-1 combines with J gene TRBJ2-3, with D possibly matching TRBD1 (5 bases). The CDR3 loop spans 14 amino acids. Germline V gene lookup returns CDR1 DFQATT and CDR2 SNEGSKA (reference sequence). The V and J ends lost 4 bases and 4 bases respectively, with 15 bases between them. The DNA of the CDR3 is TGCAGTGCTAATGTCCTCAGGGTTGCAGATACGCAGTATTTT. It specifies CSANVLRVADTQYF.

This chain uses TRBV7-2 with TRBJ1-1, with TRBD1 matching over 7 bases. The CDR3 length is 18 residues. After removal of 2 bases from V and 5 bases from J, the junction contained 17 bases not matched to a gene. CDR1 is SGHTA and CDR2 is FQGNSA in the germline V gene. The CDR3 is CASSLTAARQGRRTEAFF. The CDR3 DNA reads as TGTGCCAGCAGCTTAACCGCGGCCCGACAGGGAAGGAGGACTGAAGCTTTCTTT.

Many counts were recorded for this clonotype. This chain connects TRBV6-6 to TRBJ1-2; D unclear. The V gene's germline CDR1 is MNHNY and CDR2 SVGAGI (reference sequence). The CDR3 has 14 amino acids. V was pared by 7 bases and J by 1 base, with 13 bases between. CDR3 amino acids: CASMAPQVNYGYTF. DNA for the CDR3: TGTGCCAGCATGGCCCCCCAAGTTAACTATGGCTACACCTTC.

This clonotype was seen many times. The DNA for the CDR3 is TGCAGCGGGGACGGACAGGGTGGAAGGACCCAGTACTTC. Translating it yields CSGDGQGGRTQYF. The V gene is TRBV29-1, the J gene TRBJ2-5, with 8 bases matching TRBD1. Germline values: CDR1 SQVTM, CDR2 ANQGSEA. V dropped 7 bases and J dropped 7; count of bases not matched to a gene: 11. The CDR3 has 13 residues.

In this sample, this clonotype turned up a few times. The chain combines TRBV20-1 with TRBJ1-1, with D uncertain. The V end was cut by 5 bases, the J end by 11 bases, with 15 bases between. The CDR3 totals 11 residues. Germline CDR1 is DFQATT and CDR2 is SNEGSKA (reference sequence). CDR3 in amino acids: CSAGQVRRAFF. In DNA form, the CDR3 reads TGCAGTGCTGGGCAGGTCCGGCGGGCTTTCTTT.

The genes are TRBV6-5 and TRBJ2-3; D is undetermined. The CDR3 consists of 15 residues. V was pared by 0 bases and J by 5 bases, with 12 bases between. Germline-derived CDR1 and CDR2 are MNHEY and SVGAGI. CDR3 in DNA: TGTGCCAGCAGTTACTCGGGCTCCAGAGAAGATACGCAGTATTTT. Amino acids: CASSYSGSREDTQYF.

Of note for this clonotype: Germline and junction disagree at one end, which may indicate a read error. The chain uses TRBV20-1 and TRBJ1-5; no firm D call. The CDR3 is made up of 13 amino acids. The germline gives CDR1 DFQATT, CDR2 SNEGSKA (reference sequence). The chain's CDR3 is CSARGRDYQPRHF. The CDR3 DNA follows: TGCAGTGCTAGAGGACGGGATTATCAGCCCCGGCATTTT.

This clonotype was seen many times. The genes are TRBV6-5 and TRBJ1-1; tentatively, D is TRBD1 (5 bases). V was trimmed by 0 bases and J by 4 bases, leaving 6 bases between them. Germline V lookup: CDR1 MNHEY, CDR2 SVGAGI. The CDR3 contains 13 residues. In DNA, the CDR3 is TGTGCCAGCAGTTACTCGGGGGTCACTGAAGCTTTCTTT. Its protein product is CASSYSGVTEAFF.

There are many counts of this clonotype. The chain uses TRBV7-3 and TRBJ2-7; D may correspond to TRBD1 or TRBD2 (5 bases each). The CDR3 has 15 amino acids. V lost 1 base and J lost 2, with 12 bases in between. CDR1 and CDR2 (germline): SGHTA, FQGTGA. The CDR3 DNA reads as TGTGCCAGCAGCTTAAATGGGGGTTCAACCTACGAGCAGTACTTC. Protein product: CASSLNGGSTYEQYF.

The chain carries TRBV20-1 and TRBJ2-1, with 7 bases matching TRBD2. The J call may be incorrect, as the DNA end agrees better with TRBJ2-7. The germline V gene has CDR1 DFQATT and CDR2 SNEGSKA (reference sequence). The CDR3 has 14 amino acids. CDR3 region: CSASRSGVYNEQYF. The DNA for the CDR3 is TGCAGTGCTAGTAGGAGCGGGGTCTACAATGAGCAGTACTTC.

The CDR3 region is CASRFEGEVYGYTF. In DNA form, the CDR3 reads TGTGCCAGTAGATTTGAGGGTGAAGTCTATGGCTACACCTTC. This sequence joins TRBV19 and TRBJ1-2; D not certain. The germline CDR1 and CDR2 sequences are LNHDA and SQIVND (reference sequence). The V end was cut by 6 bases, the J end by 4 bases, with 15 bases between. The CDR3 runs 14 residues.

This clonotype has a handful of counts. V is TRBV6-2 or TRBV6-3 and J is TRBJ1-2; D is unresolved. CDR3 length: 14 residues. Looked up from germline, CDR1 is MNHEY and CDR2 is SVGEGT. V gave up 2 bases and J gave up 3 bases, with 10 bases separating them. The CDR3 here is CASSYETSYYGYTF. The CDR3 DNA reads as TGTGCCAGCAGTTACGAGACATCTTACTATGGCTACACCTTC.

With regard to this clonotype: The junction departs from germline at one end; a sequencing error may be responsible. This rearrangement joins TRBV12-3 or TRBV12-4 to TRBJ1-5; a possible D gene is TRBD1 (5 bases). The CDR3 has 14 residues. The CDR3 loop reads CANSLPGLNQPQHF. Written as DNA, the CDR3 is TGTGCCAACAGTTTACCGGGACTAAATCAGCCCCAGCATTTT.

V usage is TRBV7-3 and J usage is TRBJ2-6; D not resolved. CDR3 length: 17 residues. The germline CDR1 and CDR2 sequences are SGHTA and FQGTGA. Trimming stripped 2 bases from V and 1 base from J, with 12 bases between. The CDR3 nucleotides are TGTGCCAGCAGCTTACAGGAAATCGGATCTGGGGCCAACGTCCTGACTTTC. Protein sequence: CASSLQEIGSGANVLTF.

This chain connects TRBV3-1 to TRBJ2-1; D is unresolved. This CDR3 is 14 amino acids long. The V and J ends lost 2 bases and 9 bases respectively, with 14 bases between them. Germline CDR1 and CDR2: LGHDT and YNNKEL (reference sequence). Here the CDR3 DNA reads TGTGCCAGCAGCCAATGGCAGTCCAGGTTTGAGCAGTTCTTC. Amino acids: CASSQWQSRFEQFF.

V usage is TRBV11-2 and J usage is TRBJ2-7, with 8 bases fitting TRBD2. Germline V lookup: CDR1 SGHAT, CDR2 FQNNGV. J lost 2 bases, V lost 4 bases, and 7 bases had no gene match. CDR3 size: 15 residues. The CDR3: CASSSSGGFPYEQYF. The CDR3 DNA follows: TGTGCCAGCAGCTCAAGCGGGGGTTTCCCCTACGAGCAGTACTTC.